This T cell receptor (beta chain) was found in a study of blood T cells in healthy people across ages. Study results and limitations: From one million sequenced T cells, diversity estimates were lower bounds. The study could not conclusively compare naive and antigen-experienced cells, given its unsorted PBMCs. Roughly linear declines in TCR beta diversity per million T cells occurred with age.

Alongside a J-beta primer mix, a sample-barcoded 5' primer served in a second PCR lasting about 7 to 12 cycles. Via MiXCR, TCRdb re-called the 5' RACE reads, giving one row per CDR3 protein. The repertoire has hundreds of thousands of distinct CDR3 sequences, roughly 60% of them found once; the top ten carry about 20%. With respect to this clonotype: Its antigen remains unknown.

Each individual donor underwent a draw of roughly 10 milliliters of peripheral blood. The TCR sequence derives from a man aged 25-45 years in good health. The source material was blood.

CDR3 region: CASSLVVWGVQETQYF. CDR3 in DNA: TGTGCCAGCAGCTTAGTCGTTTGGGGGGTCCAAGAGACCCAGTACTTC. This sequence joins TRBV7-2 and TRBJ2-5; TRBD2 might be the D (6 bases). CDR3 size: 16 residues. Trimming cost V 1 base and J 1 base, with 13 bases left between them. CDR1 and CDR2 (germline): SGHTA, FQGNSA.